The entry that follows covers one T cell receptor (beta chain) sequence. The sample comes from a study of radiation and T cells in renal cell carcinoma. V lost 4 bases to trimming and J lost 1 base, with 14 bases between them. The CDR3 sequence is 15 residues long. Germline V CDR1 and CDR2: SGHKS, YYEKEE (reference sequence). The time point: baseline pretreatment blood. This sample's treatment: 15 Gy SBRT to primary tumor, nephrectomy 4 weeks later. The tumor was a clear cell renal cell carcinoma. Some clones are missing from TCRdb's copy, which holds only in-frame ones; the method was immunoSEQ multiplex PCR. The sample has roughly 130,000 clones, roughly 90% seen once.

The sequence was collected from a woman aged 50 to 60 with renal cell carcinoma. Material: blood, obtained from a patient whose treatment included radiotherapy and nephrectomy. V and J are TRBV5-5 and TRBJ1-2; D perhaps matches TRBD1 (5 bases). This chain's CDR3 is CASSPPGRGNYGYTF. Here the CDR3 DNA reads TGTGCCAGCAGCCCACCGGGACGGGGTAACTATGGCTACACCTTC. Complete variable domain (other parts from reference TRBV5-5 and TRBJ1-2): DAGVTQSPTHLIKTRGQQVTLRCSPISGHKSVSWYQQVLGQGPQFIFQYYEKEERGRGNFPDRFSARQFPNYSSELNVNALLLGDSALYLCASSPPGRGNYGYTFGSGTRLTVV.